This T cell receptor (beta chain) was identified in a study of blood T cell repertoires in COVID-19. TCRdb's table, derived via immunoSEQ multiplex PCR, lists solely in-frame clones and lacks some. The sample records a few hundred thousand clones, approximately 90% being singletons. V dropped 5 bases and J dropped 8; count of bases not matched to a gene: 13. CDR3 length: 15 residues. The germline gives CDR1 SGHAT, CDR2 FQNNGV. The receptor comes from a man between 18 and 35 years old who had recovered from COVID-19. Input material: PBMCs or T cells enriched from blood (not recorded which). This chain connects TRBV11-2 to TRBJ1-2, with 8 bases fitting TRBD1. CDR3 DNA sequence: TGTGCCAGCAGCCTGCTAGGGACAGGCAATCGGGGCTACACCTTC. Its protein product is CASSLLGTGNRGYTF.